This TCR beta chain is from a study of T cell repertoires in cytomegalovirus infection. Study overall: Indications came from public TCR beta signatures; they pointed to CMV infection and to a matching HLA type.

MiXCR was run by TCRdb on the reads, yielding one entry per CDR3 protein. The sample has fewer than 200,000 distinct CDR3 sequences; roughly 21% are singletons. CDR3 length equals 16 residues. CDR1 is SNHLY and CDR2 is FYNNEI in the germline V gene. V shed 1 base, J shed 0 bases, and the junction held 5 bases outside the gene matches. This clonotype turned up a few times. Its antigen is unknown. Study findings and constraints: The study found HLA-C-restricted CMV-specific TCR beta clonotypes dominating the ex vivo response. People with CMV and the relevant HLA were identified by cumulative public TCR beta family frequency.

The source was CD8+ T cells from cultured PBMCs, collected from culture after CMV antigen stimulation. The chain uses TRBV2 and TRBJ1-1; 7 bases are shared with TRBD1. The sequence was collected from a human donor in good health (CMV status not recorded). Some clones in this sample may be carry-over from other donors' samples. CDR3 region: CASSEEDRWMNTEAFF. The CDR3 nucleotides are TGTGCCAGCAGTGAAGAGGACAGGTGGATGAACACTGAAGCTTTCTTT. Supplemented by reference TRBV2 and TRBJ1-1, the full variable domain reads EPEVTQTPSHQVTQMGQEVILRCVPISNHLYFYWYRQILGQKVEFLVSFYNNEISEKSEIFDDQFSVERPDGSNFTLKIRSTKLEDSAMYFCASSEEDRWMNTEAFFGQGTRLTVV.